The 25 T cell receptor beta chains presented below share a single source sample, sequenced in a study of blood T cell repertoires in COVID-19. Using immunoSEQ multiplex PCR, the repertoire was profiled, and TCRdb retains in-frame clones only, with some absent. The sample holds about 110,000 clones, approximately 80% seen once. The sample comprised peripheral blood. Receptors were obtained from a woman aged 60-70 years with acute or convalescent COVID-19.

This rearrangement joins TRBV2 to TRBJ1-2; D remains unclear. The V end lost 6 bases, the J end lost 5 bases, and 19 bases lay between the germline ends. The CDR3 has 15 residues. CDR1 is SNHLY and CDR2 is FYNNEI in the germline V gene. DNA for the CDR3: TGTGCCAGCAGCCTTCTTATGGCAGAAAGATATGGCTACACCTTC. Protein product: CASSLLMAERYGYTF.

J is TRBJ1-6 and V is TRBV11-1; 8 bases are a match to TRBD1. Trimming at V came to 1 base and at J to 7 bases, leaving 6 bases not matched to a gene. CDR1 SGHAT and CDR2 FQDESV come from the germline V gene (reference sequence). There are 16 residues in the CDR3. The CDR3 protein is CASSLDQGARNSPLHF. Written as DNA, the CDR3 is TGTGCCAGCAGCTTAGATCAGGGGGCGAGGAATTCACCCCTCCACTTT. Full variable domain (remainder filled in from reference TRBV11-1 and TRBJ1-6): EAEVAQSPRYKITEKSQAVAFWCDPISGHATLYWYRQILGQGPELLVQFQDESVVDDSQLPKDRFSAERLKGVDSTLKIQPAELGDSAMYLCASSLDQGARNSPLHFGNGTRLTVT.

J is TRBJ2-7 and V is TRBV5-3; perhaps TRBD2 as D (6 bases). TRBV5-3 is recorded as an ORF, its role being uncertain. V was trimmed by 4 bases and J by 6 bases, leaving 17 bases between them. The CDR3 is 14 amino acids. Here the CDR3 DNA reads TGTGCCAGAAGCCGGGACTGGGGGGATTCCGAGCAGTACTTC. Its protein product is CARSRDWGDSEQYF.

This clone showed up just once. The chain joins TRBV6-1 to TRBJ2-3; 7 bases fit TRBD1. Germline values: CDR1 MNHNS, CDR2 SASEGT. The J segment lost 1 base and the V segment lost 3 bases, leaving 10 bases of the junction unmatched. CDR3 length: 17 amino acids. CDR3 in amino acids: CASSDPRVTGGTDTQYF. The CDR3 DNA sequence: TGTGCCAGCAGTGACCCCCGGGTTACAGGGGGCACAGATACGCAGTATTTT.

This CDR3 reads CASSLGLGTENTEAFF. The CDR3 bases are TGCGCCAGCAGCTTGGGGCTCGGGACAGAGAACACTGAAGCTTTCTTT. The rearrangement joins TRBV5-1 to TRBJ1-1; 7 nucleotides align to TRBD1. This CDR3 is built from 16 residues. V gave up 0 bases and J gave up 1 base; unmatched junction bases: 6. The germline CDR1 and CDR2 sequences are SGHRS and YFSETQ. Full variable domain (missing parts from reference TRBV5-1 and TRBJ1-1): KAGVTQTPRYLIKTRGQQVTLSCSPISGHRSVSWYQQTPGQGLQFLFEYFSETQRNKGNFPGRFSGRQFSNSRSEMNVSTLELGDSALYLCASSLGLGTENTEAFFGQGTRLTVV.

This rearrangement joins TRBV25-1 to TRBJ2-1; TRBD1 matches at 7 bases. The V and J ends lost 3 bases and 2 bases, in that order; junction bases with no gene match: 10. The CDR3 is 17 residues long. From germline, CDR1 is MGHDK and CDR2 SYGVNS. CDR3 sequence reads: CASSDINGQVPYNEQFF. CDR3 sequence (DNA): TGTGCCAGCAGTGATATTAACGGACAGGTTCCCTACAATGAGCAGTTCTTC.

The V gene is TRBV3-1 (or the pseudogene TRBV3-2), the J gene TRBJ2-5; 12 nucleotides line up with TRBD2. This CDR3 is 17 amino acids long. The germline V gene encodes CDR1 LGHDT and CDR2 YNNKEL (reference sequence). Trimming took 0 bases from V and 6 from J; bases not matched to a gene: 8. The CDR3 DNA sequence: TGTGCCAGCAGCCAAGATGCCCCCACTAGCGGGGGGAAGACCCAGTACTTC. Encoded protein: CASSQDAPTSGGKTQYF.

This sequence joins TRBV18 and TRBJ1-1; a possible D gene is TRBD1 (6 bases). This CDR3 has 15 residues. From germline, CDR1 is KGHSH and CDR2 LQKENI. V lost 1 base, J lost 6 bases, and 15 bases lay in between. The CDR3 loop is CASSPLARDNPEAFF. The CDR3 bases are TGTGCCAGCTCACCACTAGCTCGGGACAACCCTGAAGCTTTCTTT.

This CDR3 reads CASSLGRLADYYEQYF. The DNA for the CDR3 is TGCGCCAGCAGCTTGGGGAGACTAGCGGACTACTACGAGCAGTACTTC. The chain recombines TRBV5-1 with TRBJ2-7, with TRBD2 identical over 9 bases. V dropped 0 bases and J dropped 3; count of bases not matched to a gene: 7. The V gene's germline CDR1 is SGHRS and CDR2 YFSETQ. CDR3 length: 16 amino acids. Together with reference TRBV5-1 and TRBJ2-7, the CDR3 gives the full variable domain: KAGVTQTPRYLIKTRGQQVTLSCSPISGHRSVSWYQQTPGQGLQFLFEYFSETQRNKGNFPGRFSGRQFSNSRSEMNVSTLELGDSALYLCASSLGRLADYYEQYFGPGTRLTVT.

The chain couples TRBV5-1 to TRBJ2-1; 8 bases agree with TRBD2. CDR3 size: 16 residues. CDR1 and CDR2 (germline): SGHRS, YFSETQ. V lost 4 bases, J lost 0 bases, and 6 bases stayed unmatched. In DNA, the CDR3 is TGCGCCAGCAGCATTAGCGGGGCAAGCTCCTACAATGAGCAGTTCTTC. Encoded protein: CASSISGASSYNEQFF.

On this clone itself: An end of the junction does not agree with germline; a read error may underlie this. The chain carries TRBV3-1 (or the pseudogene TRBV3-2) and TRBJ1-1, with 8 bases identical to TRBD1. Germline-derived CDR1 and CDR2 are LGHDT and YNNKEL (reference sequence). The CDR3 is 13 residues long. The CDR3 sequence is CASSQDAGRGRIF. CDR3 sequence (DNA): TGTGCCAGCAGCCAAGATGCGGGCAGGGGGCGCATCTTT.

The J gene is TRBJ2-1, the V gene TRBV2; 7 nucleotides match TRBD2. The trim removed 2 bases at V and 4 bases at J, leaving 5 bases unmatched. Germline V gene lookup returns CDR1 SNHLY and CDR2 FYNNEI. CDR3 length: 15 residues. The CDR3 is CASSERAGDYNEQFF. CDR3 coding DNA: TGTGCCAGCAGTGAAAGGGCGGGGGATTACAATGAGCAGTTCTTC.

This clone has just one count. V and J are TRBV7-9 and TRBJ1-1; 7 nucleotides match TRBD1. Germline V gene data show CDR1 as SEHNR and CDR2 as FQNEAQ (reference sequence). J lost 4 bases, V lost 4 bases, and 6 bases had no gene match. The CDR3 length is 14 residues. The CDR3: CASSSEGAITEAFF. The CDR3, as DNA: TGTGCCAGCAGCTCGGAGGGGGCAATCACTGAAGCTTTCTTT.

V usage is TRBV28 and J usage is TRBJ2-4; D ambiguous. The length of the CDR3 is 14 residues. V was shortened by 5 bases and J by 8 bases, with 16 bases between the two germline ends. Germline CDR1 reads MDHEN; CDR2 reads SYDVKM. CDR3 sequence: CASSRSRSEDIQYF. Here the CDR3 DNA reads TGTGCCAGCAGTCGAAGTCGAAGTGAGGACATTCAGTACTTC.

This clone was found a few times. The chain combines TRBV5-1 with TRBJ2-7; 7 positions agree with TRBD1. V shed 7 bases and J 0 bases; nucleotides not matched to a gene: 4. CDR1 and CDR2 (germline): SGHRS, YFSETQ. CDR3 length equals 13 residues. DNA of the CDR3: TGCGCCAGCCGACAGGGCCTCTCCTACGAGCAGTACTTC. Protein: CASRQGLSYEQYF. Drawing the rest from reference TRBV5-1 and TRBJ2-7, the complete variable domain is KAGVTQTPRYLIKTRGQQVTLSCSPISGHRSVSWYQQTPGQGLQFLFEYFSETQRNKGNFPGRFSGRQFSNSRSEMNVSTLELGDSALYLCASRQGLSYEQYFGPGTRLTVT.

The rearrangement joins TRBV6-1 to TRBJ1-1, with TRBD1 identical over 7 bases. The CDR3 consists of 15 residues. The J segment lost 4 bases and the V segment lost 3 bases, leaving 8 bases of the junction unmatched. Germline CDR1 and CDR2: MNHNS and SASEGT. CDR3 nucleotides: TGTGCCAGCAGTGAGGCGACAGGGTCCGTCACTGAAGCTTTCTTT. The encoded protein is CASSEATGSVTEAFF.

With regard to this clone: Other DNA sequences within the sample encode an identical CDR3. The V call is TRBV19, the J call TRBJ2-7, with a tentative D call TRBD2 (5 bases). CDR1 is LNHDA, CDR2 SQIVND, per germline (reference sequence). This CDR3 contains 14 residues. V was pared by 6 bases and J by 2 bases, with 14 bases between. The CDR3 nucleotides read TGTGCCAGTAGAACTGGAGGATTCCCCTACGAGCAGTACTTC. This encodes CASRTGGFPYEQYF. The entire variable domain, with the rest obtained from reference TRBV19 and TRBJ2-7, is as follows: DGGITQSPKYLFRKEGQNVTLSCEQNLNHDAMYWYRQDPGQGLRLIYYSQIVNDFQKGDIAEGYSVSREKKESFPLTVTSAQKNPTAFYLCASRTGGFPYEQYFGPGTRLTVT.

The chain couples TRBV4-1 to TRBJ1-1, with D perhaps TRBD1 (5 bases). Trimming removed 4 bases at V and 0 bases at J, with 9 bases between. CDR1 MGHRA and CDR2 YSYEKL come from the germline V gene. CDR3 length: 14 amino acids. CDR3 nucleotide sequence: TGCGCCAGCAGCCTATCCAGGGTGAACACTGAAGCTTTCTTT. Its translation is CASSLSRVNTEAFF.

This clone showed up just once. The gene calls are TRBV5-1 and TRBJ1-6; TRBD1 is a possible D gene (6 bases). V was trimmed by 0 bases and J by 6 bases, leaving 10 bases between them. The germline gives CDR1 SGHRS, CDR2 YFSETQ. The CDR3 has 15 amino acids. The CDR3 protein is CASSLVRGSNSPLHF. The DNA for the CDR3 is TGCGCCAGCAGCTTGGTAAGGGGGAGTAATTCACCCCTCCACTTT.

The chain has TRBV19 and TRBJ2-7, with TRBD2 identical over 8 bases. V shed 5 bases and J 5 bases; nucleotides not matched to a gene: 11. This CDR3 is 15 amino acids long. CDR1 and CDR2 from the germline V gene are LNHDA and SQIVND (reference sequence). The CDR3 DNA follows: TGTGCCAGTAGTTTCCGGGCGGGAGGAAGAAACGAGCAGTACTTC. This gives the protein CASSFRAGGRNEQYF.

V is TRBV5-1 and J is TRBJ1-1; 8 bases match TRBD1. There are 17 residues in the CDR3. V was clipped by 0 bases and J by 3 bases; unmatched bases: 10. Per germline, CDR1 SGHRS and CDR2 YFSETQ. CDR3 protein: CASSLGVRGRADTEAFF. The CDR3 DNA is TGCGCCAGCAGCTTGGGCGTCAGGGGGCGGGCGGACACTGAAGCTTTCTTT.

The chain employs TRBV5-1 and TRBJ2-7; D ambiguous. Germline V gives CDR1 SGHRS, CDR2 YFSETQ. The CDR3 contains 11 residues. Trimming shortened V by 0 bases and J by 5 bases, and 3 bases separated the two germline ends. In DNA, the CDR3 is TGCGCCAGCAGCTTGGCCGACGAGCAGTACTTC. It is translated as CASSLADEQYF.

Here the CDR3 reads CASSFQGLGEKLFF. The CDR3 DNA is TGCGCCAGCAGCTTCCAGGGCTTGGGGGAAAAACTGTTTTTT. The V call is TRBV5-1, the J call TRBJ1-4; D is possibly TRBD1 (5 bases). Trimming removed 2 bases from V and 8 bases from J, with 13 bases in between. The CDR3 has 14 residues. Germline loops: CDR1 SGHRS, CDR2 YFSETQ.

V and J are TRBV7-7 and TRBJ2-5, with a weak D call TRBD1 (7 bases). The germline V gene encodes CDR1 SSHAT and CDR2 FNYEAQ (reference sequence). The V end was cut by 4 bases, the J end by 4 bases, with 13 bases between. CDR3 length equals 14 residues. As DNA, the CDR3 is TGTGCCAGCAGCTCAGGGGGGCAGGGAGAGACCCAGTACTTC. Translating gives CASSSGGQGETQYF.

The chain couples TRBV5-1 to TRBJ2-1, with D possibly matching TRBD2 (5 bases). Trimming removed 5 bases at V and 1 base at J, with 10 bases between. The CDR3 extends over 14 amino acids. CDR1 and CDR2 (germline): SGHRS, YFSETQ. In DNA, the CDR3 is TGCGCCAGCAGGGACTCAAATTCCTACAATGAGCAGTTCTTC. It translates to CASRDSNSYNEQFF. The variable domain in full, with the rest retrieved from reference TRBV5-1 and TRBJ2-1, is KAGVTQTPRYLIKTRGQQVTLSCSPISGHRSVSWYQQTPGQGLQFLFEYFSETQRNKGNFPGRFSGRQFSNSRSEMNVSTLELGDSALYLCASRDSNSYNEQFFGPGTRLTVL.